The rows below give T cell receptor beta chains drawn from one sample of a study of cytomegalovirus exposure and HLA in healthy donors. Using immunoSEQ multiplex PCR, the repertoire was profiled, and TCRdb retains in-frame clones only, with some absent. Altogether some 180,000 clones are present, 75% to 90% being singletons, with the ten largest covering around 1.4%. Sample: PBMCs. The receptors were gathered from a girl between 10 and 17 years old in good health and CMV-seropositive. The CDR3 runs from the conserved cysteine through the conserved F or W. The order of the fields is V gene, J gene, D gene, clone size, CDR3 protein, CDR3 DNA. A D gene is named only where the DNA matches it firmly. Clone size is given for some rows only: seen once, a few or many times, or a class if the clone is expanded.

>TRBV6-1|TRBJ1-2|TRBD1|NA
CASSAQGAEGYTF
TGTGCCAGCAGTGCGCAGGGGGCGGAGGGCTACACCTTC
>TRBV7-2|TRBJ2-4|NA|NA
CASSLAGQNIQYF
TGTGCCAGCAGCTTAGCGGGGCAAAACATTCAGTACTTC
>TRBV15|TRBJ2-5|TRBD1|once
CATSSRDSQETQYF
TGTGCCACCAGCAGCAGGGACAGCCAAGAGACCCAGTACTTC
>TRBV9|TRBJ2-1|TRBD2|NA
CASSVSTSGRASYNEQFF
TGTGCCAGCAGCGTATCGACTAGCGGGAGGGCCTCCTACAATGAGCAGTTCTTC
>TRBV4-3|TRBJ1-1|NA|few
CASSQGLLNTEAFF
TGCGCCAGCAGCCAGGGACTTCTGAACACTGAAGCTTTCTTT
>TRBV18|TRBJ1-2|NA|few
CASSPGQGAEYGYTF
TGTGCCAGCTCACCCGGACAAGGGGCAGAGTATGGCTACACCTTC
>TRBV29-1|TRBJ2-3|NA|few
CSASGTSGSNTQYF
TGCAGCGCGTCCGGGACTTCGGGTAGTAATACGCAGTATTTT
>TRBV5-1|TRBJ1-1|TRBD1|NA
CASSLAFTGQGGAFF
TGCGCCAGCAGCTTGGCCTTTACTGGGCAGGGGGGAGCTTTCTTT
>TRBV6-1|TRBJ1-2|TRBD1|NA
CASSSGGDYGYTF
TGTGCCAGCAGTTCAGGGGGCGACTATGGCTACACCTTC
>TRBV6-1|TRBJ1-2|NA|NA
CASSEGRDHYGYTF
TGTGCCAGCAGTGAAGGGAGGGACCACTATGGCTACACCTTC
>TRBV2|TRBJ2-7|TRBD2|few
CASRGLAGGHEQYF
TGTGCCAGCAGGGGACTAGCGGGAGGCCACGAGCAGTACTTC
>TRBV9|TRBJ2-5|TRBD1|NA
CASSWAGTGTETQYF
TGTGCCAGCAGCTGGGCCGGGACAGGGACAGAGACCCAGTACTTC
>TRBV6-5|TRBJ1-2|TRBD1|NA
CASSPLGQGNYGYTF
TGTGCCAGCAGCCCTCTTGGACAGGGGAACTATGGCTACACCTTC
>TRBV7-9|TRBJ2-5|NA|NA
CASSFLAPGRETQYF
TGTGCCAGCAGCTTCCTAGCACCCGGCAGGGAGACCCAGTACTTC
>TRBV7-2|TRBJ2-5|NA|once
CASSPQTGRETQYF
TGTGCCAGCAGCCCACAGACAGGCAGAGAGACCCAGTACTTC
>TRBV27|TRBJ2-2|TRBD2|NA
CASSHHQRENTGELFF
TGTGCCAGCAGTCACCACCAGCGGGAAAACACCGGGGAGCTGTTTTTT
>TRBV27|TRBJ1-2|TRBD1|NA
CASSLNGQDLYGYTF
TGTGCCAGCAGTTTAAATGGACAGGATCTCTATGGCTACACCTTC
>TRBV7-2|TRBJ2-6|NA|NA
CASSKDSSGANVLTF
TGTGCCAGCAGCAAAGACAGCTCTGGGGCCAACGTCCTGACTTTC
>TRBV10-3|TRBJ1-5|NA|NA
CAISDVVSGGASQPQHF
TGTGCCATCAGTGATGTTGTCTCTGGGGGGGCTTCTCAGCCCCAGCATTTT
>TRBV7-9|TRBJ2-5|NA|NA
CASSLQAGPETQYF
TGTGCCAGCAGCTTACAAGCAGGTCCTGAGACCCAGTACTTC
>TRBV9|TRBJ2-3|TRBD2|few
CASSPSGSSTDTQYF
TGTGCCAGCAGCCCCAGCGGGAGTAGTACAGATACGCAGTATTTT
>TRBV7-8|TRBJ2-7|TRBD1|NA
CASSLPDRGGYEQYF
TGTGCCAGCAGCTTACCCGACAGGGGAGGTTACGAGCAGTACTTC
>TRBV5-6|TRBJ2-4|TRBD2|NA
CASSFSGSRNIQYF
TGTGCCAGCAGCTTTAGCGGGAGTCGCAACATTCAGTACTTC
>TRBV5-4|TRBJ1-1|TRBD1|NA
CASTLGWTGVTEAFF
TGTGCCAGCACCCTGGGGTGGACAGGGGTAACTGAAGCTTTCTTT
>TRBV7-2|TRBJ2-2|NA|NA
CASSLVPGNTGELFF
TGTGCCAGCAGCTTAGTACCAGGGAACACCGGGGAGCTGTTTTTT
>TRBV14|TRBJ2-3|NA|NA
CASSQAGTDTQYF
TGTGCCAGCAGCCAAGCTGGCACAGATACGCAGTATTTT
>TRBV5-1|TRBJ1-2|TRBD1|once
CASSLEGTGTGGYTF
TGCGCCAGCAGCTTGGAAGGGACAGGGACCGGTGGCTACACCTTC
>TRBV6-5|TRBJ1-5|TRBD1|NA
CASSYRQGFNQPQHF
TGTGCCAGCAGTTACCGACAGGGGTTTAATCAGCCCCAGCATTTT
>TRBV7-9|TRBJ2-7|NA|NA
CASSWPGLLYEQYF
TGTGCCAGCAGTTGGCCGGGACTCTTGTACGAGCAGTACTTC
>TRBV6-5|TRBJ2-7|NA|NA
CASSSGTVRNEQYF
TGTGCCAGCAGTTCCGGGACTGTACGGAACGAGCAGTACTTC
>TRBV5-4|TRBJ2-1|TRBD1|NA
CASSLSGQGDEQFF
TGTGCCAGCAGCTTATCGGGACAGGGGGATGAGCAGTTCTTC
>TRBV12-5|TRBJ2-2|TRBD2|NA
CASGLGLAGDTGELFF
TGTGCTAGTGGTTTGGGACTAGCGGGAGACACCGGGGAGCTGTTTTTT
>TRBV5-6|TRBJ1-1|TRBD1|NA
CASSLEAGGFDNTEAFF
TGTGCCAGCAGCTTGGAAGCAGGGGGCTTCGATAACACTGAAGCTTTCTTT
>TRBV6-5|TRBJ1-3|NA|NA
CASSRGSGNTIYF
TGTGCCAGCAGCAGAGGGTCTGGAAACACCATATATTTT
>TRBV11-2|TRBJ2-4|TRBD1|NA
CASSLGQGAPKNIQYF
TGTGCCAGCAGCTTAGGACAGGGGGCTCCCAAAAACATTCAGTACTTC
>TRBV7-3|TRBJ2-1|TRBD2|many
CASSRGLAGGSSYNEQFF
TGTGCCAGCAGCCGGGGACTAGCGGGAGGAAGCTCCTACAATGAGCAGTTCTTC
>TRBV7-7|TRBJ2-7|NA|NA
CASSDPIGGIYEQYF
TGTGCCAGCAGCGATCCGATTGGCGGGATTTACGAGCAGTACTTC
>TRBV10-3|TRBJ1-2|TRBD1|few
CAIRMTGGGYGYTF
TGTGCCATCAGGATGACAGGGGGCGGCTATGGCTACACCTTC
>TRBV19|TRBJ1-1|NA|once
CASSTLSGPTEAFF
TGTGCCAGTAGTACCTTATCAGGGCCCACTGAAGCTTTCTTT
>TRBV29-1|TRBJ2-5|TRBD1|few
CSVSPGQQETQYF
TGCAGCGTTTCCCCGGGACAGCAAGAGACCCAGTACTTC
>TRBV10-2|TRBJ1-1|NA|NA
CASSVVGASLNTEAFF
TGCGCCAGCAGTGTAGTAGGGGCCTCACTGAACACTGAAGCTTTCTTT